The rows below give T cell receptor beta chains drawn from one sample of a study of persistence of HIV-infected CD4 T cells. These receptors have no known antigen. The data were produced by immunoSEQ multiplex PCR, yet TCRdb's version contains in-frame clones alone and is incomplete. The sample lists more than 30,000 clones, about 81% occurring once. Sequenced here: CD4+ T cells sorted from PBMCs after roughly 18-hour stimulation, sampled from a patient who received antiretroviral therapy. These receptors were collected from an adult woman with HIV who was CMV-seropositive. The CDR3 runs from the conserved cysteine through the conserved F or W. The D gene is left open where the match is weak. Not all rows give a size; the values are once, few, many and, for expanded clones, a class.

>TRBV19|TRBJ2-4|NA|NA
CASRFDRSSKNIQYF
TGTGCCAGTAGATTCGACAGGTCTAGCAAAAACATTCAGTACTTC
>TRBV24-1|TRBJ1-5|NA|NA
CATSEHTNQPQHF
TGTGCCACCAGTGAACACACGAATCAGCCCCAGCATTTT
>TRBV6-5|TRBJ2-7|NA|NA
CASKRDRNDVYEQYF
TGTGCCAGCAAAAGGGACCGAAACGATGTATACGAGCAGTACTTC
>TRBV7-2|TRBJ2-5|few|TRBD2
CASSSSSRLAITETQYF
TGTGCCAGCAGCTCCTCCTCCCGACTAGCGATCACGGAGACCCAGTACTTC
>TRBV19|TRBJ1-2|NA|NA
CASRRRDTSNYGYTF
TGTGCCAGTAGGCGCCGGGACACCTCTAACTATGGCTACACCTTC
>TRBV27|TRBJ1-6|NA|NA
CASSARGIYNSPLHF
TGTGCCAGCAGTGCCCGAGGGATCTATAATTCACCCCTCCACTTT
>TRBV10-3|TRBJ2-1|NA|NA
CAITAGTSSYNEQFF
TGTGCCATCACTGCAGGTACCAGCTCCTACAATGAGCAGTTCTTC
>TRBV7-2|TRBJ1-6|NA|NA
CASTPRRGYSPLHF
TGTGCCAGCACCCCGCGGAGGGGATATTCACCCCTCCACTTT
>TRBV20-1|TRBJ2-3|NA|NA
CSALNTDTQYF
TGCAGTGCTCTCAACACAGATACGCAGTATTTT
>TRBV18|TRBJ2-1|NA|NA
CASSRWVGSYNEQFF
TGTGCCAGCTCACGTTGGGTTGGGTCCTACAATGAGCAGTTCTTC
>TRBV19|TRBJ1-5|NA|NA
CASRGRRTENFNQPQHF
TGTGCCAGTAGAGGTCGGCGGACAGAAAACTTCAATCAGCCCCAGCATTTT
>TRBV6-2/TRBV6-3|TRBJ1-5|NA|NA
CASSYSTGGPRLQPQHF
TGTGCCAGCAGTTACTCGACGGGGGGGCCACGCCTTCAGCCCCAGCATTTT
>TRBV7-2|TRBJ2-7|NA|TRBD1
CASSLDASGTGVYEQYF
TGTGCCAGCAGCTTAGATGCCAGTGGGACAGGGGTTTACGAGCAGTACTTC
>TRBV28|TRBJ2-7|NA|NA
CASRGPQGAYEQYF
TGTGCCAGCAGAGGGCCACAAGGTGCCTACGAGCAGTACTTC
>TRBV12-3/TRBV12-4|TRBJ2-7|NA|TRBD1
CASSTRGTGGQYF
TGTGCCAGCAGTACCCGCGGGACAGGGGGTCAGTACTTC
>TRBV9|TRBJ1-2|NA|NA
CASSRTANYGYTF
TGTGCCAGCAGCCGGACAGCCAACTATGGCTACACCTTC
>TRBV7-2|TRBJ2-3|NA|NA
CASSPDRRTSTDTQYF
TGTGCCAGCAGTCCTGACAGGCGAACTAGCACAGATACGCAGTATTTT
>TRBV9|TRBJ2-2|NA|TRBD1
CASRAPGQGNTGELFF
TGTGCCAGCAGAGCTCCGGGACAGGGGAACACCGGGGAGCTGTTTTTT
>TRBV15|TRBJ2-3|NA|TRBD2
CATSRGSLAEPTDTQYF
TGTGCCACCAGCAGAGGGAGCCTAGCGGAACCCACAGATACGCAGTATTTT
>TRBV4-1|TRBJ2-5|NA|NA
CASSQEGGQETQYF
TGCGCCAGCAGCCAAGAGGGGGGTCAAGAGACCCAGTACTTC
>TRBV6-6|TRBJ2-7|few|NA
CASSYPGSGLYEQYF
TGTGCCAGCAGTTACCCGGGCAGTGGGTTATACGAGCAGTACTTC
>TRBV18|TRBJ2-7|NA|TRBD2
CASSPGTSYEQYF
TGTGCCAGCTCACCTGGGACTAGCTACGAGCAGTACTTC
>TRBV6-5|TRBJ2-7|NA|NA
CASSSTYEQYF
TGTGCCAGCAGTTCTACCTACGAGCAGTACTTC
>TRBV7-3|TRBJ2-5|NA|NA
CASRSDRTETQYF
TGTGCCAGCAGATCAGACAGGACAGAGACCCAGTACTTC
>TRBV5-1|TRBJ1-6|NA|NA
CASSLVRERTYNSPLHF
TGCGCCAGCAGCTTGGTGAGGGAGCGGACCTATAATTCACCCCTCCACTTT
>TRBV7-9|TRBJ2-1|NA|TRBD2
CASSLAPSGGAREQFF
TGTGCCAGCAGCTTAGCGCCTAGCGGGGGGGCAAGGGAGCAGTTCTTC
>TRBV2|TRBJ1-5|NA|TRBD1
CASSWGGQGGQPQHF
TGTGCCAGCAGTTGGGGGGGACAGGGGGGTCAGCCCCAGCATTTT
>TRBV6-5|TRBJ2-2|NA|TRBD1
CASSSRRRTGLELFF
TGTGCCAGCAGTTCGCGACGCCGGACAGGGTTAGAGCTGTTTTTT
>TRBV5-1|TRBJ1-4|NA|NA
CASSPPSLEKLFF
TGCGCCAGCAGCCCCCCCTCCCTGGAAAAACTGTTTTTT
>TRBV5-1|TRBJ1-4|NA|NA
CASSRRFNRDTNEKLFF
TGCGCCAGCAGCCGCCGCTTTAACAGGGACACTAATGAAAAACTGTTTTTT
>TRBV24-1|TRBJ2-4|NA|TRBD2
CATSDKGRGAKNIQYF
TGTGCCACCAGTGACAAAGGGAGGGGAGCCAAAAACATTCAGTACTTC
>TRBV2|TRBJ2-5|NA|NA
CASSEGPGLVGETQYF
TGTGCCAGCAGTGAGGGACCAGGACTTGTGGGAGAGACCCAGTACTTC